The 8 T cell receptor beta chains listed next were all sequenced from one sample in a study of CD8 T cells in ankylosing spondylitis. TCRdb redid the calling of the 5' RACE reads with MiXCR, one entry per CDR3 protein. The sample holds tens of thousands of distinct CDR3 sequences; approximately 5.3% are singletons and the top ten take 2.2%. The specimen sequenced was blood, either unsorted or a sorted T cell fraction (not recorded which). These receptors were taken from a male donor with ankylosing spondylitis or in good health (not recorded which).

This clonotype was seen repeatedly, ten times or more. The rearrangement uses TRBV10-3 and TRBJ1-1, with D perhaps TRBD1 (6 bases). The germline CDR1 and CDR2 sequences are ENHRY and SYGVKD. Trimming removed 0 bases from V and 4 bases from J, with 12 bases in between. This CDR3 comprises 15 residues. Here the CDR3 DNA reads TGTGCCATCAGTGAGTCGGGGGCTGGGGGCACTGAAGCTTTCTTT. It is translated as CAISESGAGGTEAFF.

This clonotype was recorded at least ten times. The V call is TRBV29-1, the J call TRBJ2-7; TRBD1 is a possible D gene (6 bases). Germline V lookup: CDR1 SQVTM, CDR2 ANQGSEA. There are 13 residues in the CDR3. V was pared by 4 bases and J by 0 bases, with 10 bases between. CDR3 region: CSVVGGDSYEQYF. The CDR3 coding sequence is TGCAGCGTTGTTGGGGGCGACTCCTACGAGCAGTACTTC.

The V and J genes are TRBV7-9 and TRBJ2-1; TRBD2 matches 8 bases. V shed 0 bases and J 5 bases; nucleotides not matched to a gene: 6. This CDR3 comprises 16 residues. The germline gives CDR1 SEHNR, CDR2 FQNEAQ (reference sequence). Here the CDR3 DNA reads TGTGCCAGCAGCTTAGCGCCCCTAGCGGGTGACAATGAGCAGTTCTTC. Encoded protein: CASSLAPLAGDNEQFF.

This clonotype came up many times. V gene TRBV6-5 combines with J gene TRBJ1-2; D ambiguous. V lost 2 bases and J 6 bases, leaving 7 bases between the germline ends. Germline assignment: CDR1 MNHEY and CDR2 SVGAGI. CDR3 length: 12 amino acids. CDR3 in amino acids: CASSYTGHGYTF. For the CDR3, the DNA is TGTGCCAGCAGTTACACCGGGCATGGCTACACCTTC.

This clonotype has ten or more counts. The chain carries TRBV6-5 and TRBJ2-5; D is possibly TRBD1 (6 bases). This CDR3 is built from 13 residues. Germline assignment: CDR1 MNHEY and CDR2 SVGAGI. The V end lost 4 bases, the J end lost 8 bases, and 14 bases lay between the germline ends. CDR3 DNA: TGTGCCAGCAGTTCCCAGGGGACACGCACCCAGTACTTC. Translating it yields CASSSQGTRTQYF.

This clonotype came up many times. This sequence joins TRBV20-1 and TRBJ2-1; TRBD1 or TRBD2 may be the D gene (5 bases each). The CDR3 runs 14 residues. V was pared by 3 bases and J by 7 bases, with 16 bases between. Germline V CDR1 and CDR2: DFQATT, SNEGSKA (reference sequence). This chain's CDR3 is CSARESGLTNEQFF. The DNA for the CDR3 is TGCAGTGCTAGGGAATCGGGGCTGACGAATGAGCAGTTCTTC.

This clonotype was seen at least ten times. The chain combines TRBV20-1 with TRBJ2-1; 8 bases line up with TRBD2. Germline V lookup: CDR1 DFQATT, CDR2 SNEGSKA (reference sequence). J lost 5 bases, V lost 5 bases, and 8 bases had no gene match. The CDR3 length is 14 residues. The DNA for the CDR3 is TGCAGTGCTCTCCGTAGCGGGGTAAACAATGAGCAGTTCTTC. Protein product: CSALRSGVNNEQFF.

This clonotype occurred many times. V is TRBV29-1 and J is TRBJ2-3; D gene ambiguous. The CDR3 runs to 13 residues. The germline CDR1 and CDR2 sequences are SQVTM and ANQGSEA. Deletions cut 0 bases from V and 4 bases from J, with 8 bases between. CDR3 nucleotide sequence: TGCAGCGTTGAAGATTATAAGTCAGATACGCAGTATTTT. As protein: CSVEDYKSDTQYF.